This TCR beta chain originates from a study of blood T cell repertoires in COVID-19. Study background: Acute and convalescent COVID-19 samples came from the United States, Italy and Spain. Sources were T cells, B-cell-depleted T cells, or PBMCs; the material itself was cDNA or gDNA.

This CDR3 region has 14 residues. Looked up from germline, CDR1 is ENHRY and CDR2 is SYGVKD. The V and J ends lost 10 bases and 0 bases respectively, with 16 bases between them. Per the authors' pipeline: Cell counts per sample came from amplifying reference gene primers. Assay used: immunoSEQ multiplex PCR; TCRdb lists only in-frame clones, some missing. Clone size and the V and J calls come from that table; the DNA yielded D and trimming. The sample contains around 190,000 clones, 70% to 85% of which appear only once. This receptor was identified in a human donor in a cohort sampled during active COVID-19. The chain joins TRBV10-3 to TRBJ2-7; a possible D gene is TRBD1 (6 bases). Sequencing was carried out using peripheral blood. The CDR3 loop reads CATGKTGISYEQYF. In nucleotides, the CDR3 is TGTGCCACCGGTAAGACAGGAATCTCCTACGAGCAGTACTTC.